The source of this TCR beta chain is a study of T-cell memory formation after mild COVID-19. This clonotype showed up just a few times. V lost 2 bases and J lost 0; bases outside the gene matches: 8. There are 17 residues in the CDR3. From germline, CDR1 is DFQATT and CDR2 SNEGSKA (reference sequence). TCRdb re-derived calls from the 5' RACE reads in MiXCR, one entry per CDR3 protein. This table has 110,000 to 150,000 distinct CDR3 sequences, under 30% appearing once. The receptor comes from an adult woman who had mild COVID-19 (a few samples of this study predate the infection). Cell type and time point are not known. The material sequenced was PBMCs or a T cell subset sorted from them (not recorded which). The J gene is TRBJ2-2, the V gene TRBV20-1, with TRBD2 matching over 8 bases. This chain's CDR3 is CSARPPREGANTGELFF. As DNA, the CDR3 is TGCAGTGCTAGACCACCTCGGGAGGGAGCGAACACCGGGGAGCTGTTTTTT.